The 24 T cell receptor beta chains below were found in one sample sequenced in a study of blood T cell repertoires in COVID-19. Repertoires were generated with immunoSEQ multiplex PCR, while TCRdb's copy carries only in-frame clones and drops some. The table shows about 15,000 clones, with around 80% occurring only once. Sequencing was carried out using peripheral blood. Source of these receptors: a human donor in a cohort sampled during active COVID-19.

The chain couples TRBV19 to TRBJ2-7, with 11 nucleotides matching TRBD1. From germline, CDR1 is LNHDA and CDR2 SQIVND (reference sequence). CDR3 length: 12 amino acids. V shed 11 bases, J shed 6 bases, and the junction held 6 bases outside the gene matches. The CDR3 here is CAASGTGGEQYF. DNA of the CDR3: TGTGCCGCCTCGGGGACAGGGGGCGAGCAGTACTTC.

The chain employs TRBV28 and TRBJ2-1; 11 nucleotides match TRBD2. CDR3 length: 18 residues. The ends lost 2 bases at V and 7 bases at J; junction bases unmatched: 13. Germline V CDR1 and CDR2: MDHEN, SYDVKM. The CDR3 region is CASSLPIAGGSPGNEQFF. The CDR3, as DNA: TGTGCCAGCAGTTTACCTATAGCGGGAGGGAGTCCTGGTAATGAGCAGTTCTTC.

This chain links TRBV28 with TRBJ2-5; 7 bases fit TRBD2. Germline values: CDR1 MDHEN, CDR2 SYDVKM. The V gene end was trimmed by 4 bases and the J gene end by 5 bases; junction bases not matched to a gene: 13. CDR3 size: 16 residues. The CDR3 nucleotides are TGTGCCAGCAGTTGGGAGGGAAGGGGTATTCGGGAGACCCAGTACTTC. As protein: CASSWEGRGIRETQYF.

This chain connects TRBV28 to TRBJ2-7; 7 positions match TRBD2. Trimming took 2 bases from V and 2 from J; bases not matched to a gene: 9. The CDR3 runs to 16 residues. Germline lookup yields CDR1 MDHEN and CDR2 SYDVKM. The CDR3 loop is CASSLAGVGTAYEQYF. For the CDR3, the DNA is TGTGCCAGCAGTTTAGCGGGAGTGGGTACCGCCTACGAGCAGTACTTC.

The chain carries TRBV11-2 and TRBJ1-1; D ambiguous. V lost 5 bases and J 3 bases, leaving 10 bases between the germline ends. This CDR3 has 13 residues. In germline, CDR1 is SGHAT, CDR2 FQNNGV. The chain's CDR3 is CASSPSRDTEAFF. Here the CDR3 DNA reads TGTGCCAGCAGCCCCTCTAGAGACACTGAAGCTTTCTTT.

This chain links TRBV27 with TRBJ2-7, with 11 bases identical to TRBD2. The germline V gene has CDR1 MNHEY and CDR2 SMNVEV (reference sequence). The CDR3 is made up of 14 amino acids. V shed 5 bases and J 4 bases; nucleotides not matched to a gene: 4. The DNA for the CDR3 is TGTGCCAGCAGTCTAGCGGGAGGCTTGTACGAGCAGTACTTC. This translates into CASSLAGGLYEQYF.

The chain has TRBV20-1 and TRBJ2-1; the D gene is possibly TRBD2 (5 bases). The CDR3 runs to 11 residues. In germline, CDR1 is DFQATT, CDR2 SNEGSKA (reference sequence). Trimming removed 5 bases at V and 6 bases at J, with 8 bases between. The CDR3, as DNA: TGCAGTGCTCGGGAAATCAATGAGCAGTTCTTC. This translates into CSAREINEQFF.

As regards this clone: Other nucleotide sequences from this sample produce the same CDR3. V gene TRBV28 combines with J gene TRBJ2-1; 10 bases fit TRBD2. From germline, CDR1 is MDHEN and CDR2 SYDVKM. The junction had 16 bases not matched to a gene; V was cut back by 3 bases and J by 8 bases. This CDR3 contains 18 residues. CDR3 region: CASSFLSLRLAGVHEQFF. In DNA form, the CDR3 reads TGTGCCAGCAGTTTCCTCTCCCTCCGTCTAGCGGGAGTTCATGAGCAGTTCTTC.

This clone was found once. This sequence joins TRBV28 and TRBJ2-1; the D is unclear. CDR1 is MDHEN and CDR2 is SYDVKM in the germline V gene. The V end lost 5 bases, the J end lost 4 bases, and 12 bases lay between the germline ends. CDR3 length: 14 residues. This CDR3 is CASSLVSGYNEQFF. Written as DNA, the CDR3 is TGTGCCAGCAGTCTGGTTAGTGGTTACAATGAGCAGTTCTTC. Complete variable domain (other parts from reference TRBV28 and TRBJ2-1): DVKVTQSSRYLVKRTGEKVFLECVQDMDHENMFWYRQDPGLGLRLIYFSYDVKMKEKGDIPEGYSVSREKKERFSLILESASTNQTSMYLCASSLVSGYNEQFFGPGTRLTVL.

Here the CDR3 reads CASTDGGLSLHF. Written as DNA, the CDR3 is TGTGCCAGCACCGACGGGGGGTTATCCCTCCACTTT. The chain joins TRBV6-6 to TRBJ1-6; a weak D match, TRBD1 (5 bases). The CDR3 is made up of 12 amino acids. V was trimmed by 7 bases and J by 14 bases, leaving 15 bases between them. CDR1 and CDR2 from the germline V gene are MNHNY and SVGAGI (reference sequence).

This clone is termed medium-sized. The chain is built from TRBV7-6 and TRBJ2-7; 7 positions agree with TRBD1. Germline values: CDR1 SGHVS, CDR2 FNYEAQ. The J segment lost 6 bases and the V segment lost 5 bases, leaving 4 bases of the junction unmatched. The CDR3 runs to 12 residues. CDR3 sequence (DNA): TGTGCCAGCAGCCGCACAGGGGCCGAGCAGTACTTC. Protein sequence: CASSRTGAEQYF.

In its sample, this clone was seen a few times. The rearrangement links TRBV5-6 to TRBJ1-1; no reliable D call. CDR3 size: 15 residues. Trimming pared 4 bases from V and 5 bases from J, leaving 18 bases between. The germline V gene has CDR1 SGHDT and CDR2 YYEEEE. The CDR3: CASSPRVGRWTEAFF. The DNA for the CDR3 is TGTGCCAGCAGCCCCCGGGTCGGTAGGTGGACTGAAGCTTTCTTT. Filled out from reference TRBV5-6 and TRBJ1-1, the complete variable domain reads DAGVTQSPTHLIKTRGQQVTLRCSPKSGHDTVSWYQQALGQGPQFIFQYYEEEERQRGNFPDRFSGHQFPNYSSELNVNALLLGDSALYLCASSPRVGRWTEAFFGQGTRLTVV.

CDR3 DNA: TGCAGTGCTAGTTTAGATATGACAGGCGGCTATGGCTACACCTTC. Translating gives CSASLDMTGGYGYTF. V is TRBV20-1 and J is TRBJ1-2; perhaps TRBD1 as D (6 bases). Germline values: CDR1 DFQATT, CDR2 SNEGSKA (reference sequence). The V gene lost 3 bases and the J gene lost 4 bases, with 18 bases spanning the gap. The CDR3 extends over 15 amino acids.

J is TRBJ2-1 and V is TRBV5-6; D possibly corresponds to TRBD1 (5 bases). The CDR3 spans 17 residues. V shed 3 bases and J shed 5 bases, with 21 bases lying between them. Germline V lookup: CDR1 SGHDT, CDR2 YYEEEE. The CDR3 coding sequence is TGTGCCAGCAGCTCCCCGACGACAGCCAATGGTAACAATGAGCAGTTCTTC. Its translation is CASSSPTTANGNNEQFF.

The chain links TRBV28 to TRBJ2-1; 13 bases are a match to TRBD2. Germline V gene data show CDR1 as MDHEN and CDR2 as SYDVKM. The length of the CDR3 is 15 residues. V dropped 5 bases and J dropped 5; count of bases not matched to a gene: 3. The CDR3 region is CASSPGLAGDNEQFF. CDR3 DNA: TGTGCCAGCAGTCCCGGACTAGCGGGAGACAATGAGCAGTTCTTC.

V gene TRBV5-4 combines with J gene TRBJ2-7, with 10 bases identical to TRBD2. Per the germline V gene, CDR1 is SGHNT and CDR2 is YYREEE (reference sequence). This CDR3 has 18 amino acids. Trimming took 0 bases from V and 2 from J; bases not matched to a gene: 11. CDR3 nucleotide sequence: TGTGCCAGCAGCTTGGCCGACGGTACTGGACTAGCGGCCTACGAGCAGTACTTC. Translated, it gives CASSLADGTGLAAYEQYF.

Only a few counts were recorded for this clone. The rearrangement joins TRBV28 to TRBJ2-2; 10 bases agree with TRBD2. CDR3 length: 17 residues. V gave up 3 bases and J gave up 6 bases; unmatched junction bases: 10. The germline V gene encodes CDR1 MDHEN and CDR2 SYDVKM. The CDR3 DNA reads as TGTGCCAGCAGTTTGTTAGCGGGAGGCTATAGGTCCGGGGAGCTGTTTTTT. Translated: CASSLLAGGYRSGELFF.

In DNA, the CDR3 is TGCAGCGTCACTGTCATGGACAGCTCCTACAATGAGCAGTTCTTC. This gives the protein CSVTVMDSSYNEQFF. The chain links TRBV29-1 to TRBJ2-1; D may be TRBD1 (6 bases). This CDR3 is built from 15 residues. Trimming cost V 6 bases and J 0 bases, with 15 bases left between them. Germline-derived CDR1 and CDR2 are SQVTM and ANQGSEA.

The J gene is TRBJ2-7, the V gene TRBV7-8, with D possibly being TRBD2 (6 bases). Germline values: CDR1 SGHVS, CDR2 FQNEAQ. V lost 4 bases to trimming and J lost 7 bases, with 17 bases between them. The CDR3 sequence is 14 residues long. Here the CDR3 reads CASSSGLTLGEQYF. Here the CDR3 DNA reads TGTGCCAGCAGCTCGGGACTCACCCTAGGGGAGCAGTACTTC.

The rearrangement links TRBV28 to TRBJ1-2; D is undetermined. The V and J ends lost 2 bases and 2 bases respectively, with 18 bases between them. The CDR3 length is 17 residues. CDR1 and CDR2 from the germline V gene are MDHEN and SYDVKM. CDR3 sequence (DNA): TGTGCCAGCAGTTTACAGCCCCTAATCCGGGAGAACTATGGCTACACCTTC. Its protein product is CASSLQPLIRENYGYTF.

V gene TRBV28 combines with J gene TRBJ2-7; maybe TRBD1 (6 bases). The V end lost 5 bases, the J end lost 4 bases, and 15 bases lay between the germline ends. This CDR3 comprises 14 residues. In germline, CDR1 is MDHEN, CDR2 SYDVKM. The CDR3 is CASSSTRGRYEQYF. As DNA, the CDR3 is TGTGCCAGCAGTAGCACCAGGGGACGATACGAGCAGTACTTC.

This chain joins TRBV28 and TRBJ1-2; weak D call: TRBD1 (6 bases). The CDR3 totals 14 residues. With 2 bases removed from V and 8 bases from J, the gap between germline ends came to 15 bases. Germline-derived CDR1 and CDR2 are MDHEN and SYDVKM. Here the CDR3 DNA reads TGTGCCAGCAGTTTAACCGGGGGCGGGGGGGGCTACACCTTC. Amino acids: CASSLTGGGGGYTF.

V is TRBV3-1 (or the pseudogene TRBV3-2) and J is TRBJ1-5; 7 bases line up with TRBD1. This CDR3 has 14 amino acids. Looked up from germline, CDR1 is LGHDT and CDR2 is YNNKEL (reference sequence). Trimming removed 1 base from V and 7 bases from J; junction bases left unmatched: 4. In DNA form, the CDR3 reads TGTGCCAGCAGCCAAGGACAGGGAGGACAGCCCCAGCATTTT. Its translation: CASSQGQGGQPQHF.

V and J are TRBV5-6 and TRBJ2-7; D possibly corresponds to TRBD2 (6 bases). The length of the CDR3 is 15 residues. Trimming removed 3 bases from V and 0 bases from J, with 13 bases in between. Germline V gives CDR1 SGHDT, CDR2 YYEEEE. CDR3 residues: CASSWGVGSSYEQYF. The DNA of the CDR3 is TGTGCCAGCAGCTGGGGGGTCGGTAGCTCCTACGAGCAGTACTTC. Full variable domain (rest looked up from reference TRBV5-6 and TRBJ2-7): DAGVTQSPTHLIKTRGQQVTLRCSPKSGHDTVSWYQQALGQGPQFIFQYYEEEERQRGNFPDRFSGHQFPNYSSELNVNALLLGDSALYLCASSWGVGSSYEQYFGPGTRLTVT.